The sequence of this TCR beta chain was determined in a study of cytomegalovirus exposure and HLA in healthy donors. Overall study context: The study placed around 80% of its 398 genotyped donors in the Caucasian-associated ancestry cluster. Study-wide findings and caveats: Associated with cytomegalovirus, according to the listing, were 150 to 200 TCR beta chains.

60 Vbeta and 13 Jbeta primers were used in PCR. Profiled with immunoSEQ multiplex PCR; TCRdb holds only in-frame clones, not every one. The data hold about 130,000 clones, with roughly four fifths observed a single time. For this clone: Antigen specificity is unknown. The same CDR3 arises from other DNA sequences in this sample as well.

Trimming left V 3 bases short and J 0 bases short, with 5 bases between. The CDR3 loop spans 13 amino acids. Germline values: CDR1 WNHNN, CDR2 SYGVQD (reference sequence). The clonotype originates from a boy aged 2 to 10 in good health and CMV-seronegative. Sequenced material: PBMCs. The chain recombines TRBV10-1 with TRBJ1-1; D uncertain. This CDR3 is CASSETVNTEAFF. In DNA form, the CDR3 reads TGCGCCAGCAGTGAAACAGTGAACACTGAAGCTTTCTTT.